The next 18 T cell receptor beta chains were all read from a single sample in a study of technical replicates of blood from a few donors (TCRdb year 2017). Libraries were constructed by the immunoSEQ multiplex PCR assay. Not all clones reach the TCRdb copy of this immuneACCESS table, which keeps in-frame sequences only. Checked studies attribute under half of the gap to unresolved V genes and leave the rest unexplained. In this sample the table shows more than 90,000 clones, about 95% of which occur a single time. The top ten hold 0.34% of the sample. Source material: T cells isolated from PBMCs. These receptors were taken from a human donor in good health.

This chain uses TRBV5-1 with TRBJ2-7; the match to TRBD2 covers 7 bases. The CDR3 is 11 amino acids. V gave up 3 bases and J gave up 6 bases; unmatched junction bases: 0. Per the germline V gene, CDR1 is SGHRS and CDR2 is YFSETQ. CDR3: CASSWGGEQYF. The CDR3 nucleotides are TGCGCCAGCAGCTGGGGGGGCGAGCAGTACTTC.

This chain connects TRBV9 to TRBJ2-3; the D gene is possibly TRBD2 (5 bases). Germline CDR1 is SGDLS and CDR2 is YYNGEE. This CDR3 has 16 residues. Trimming removed 0 bases at V and 0 bases at J, with 11 bases between. DNA of the CDR3: TGTGCCAGCAGCGTAGCTCCCGGAGGTAGCACAGATACGCAGTATTTT. Its translation is CASSVAPGGSTDTQYF.

This clone was recorded once. At the DNA level, this CDR3 is encoded by other sequences in the same sample as well. The CDR3 protein is CASSFGTSGDEQFF. CDR3 nucleotide sequence: TGTGCCAGCAGCTTCGGGACTAGCGGTGATGAGCAGTTCTTC. The rearrangement links TRBV7-9 to TRBJ2-1; 11 positions agree with TRBD2. There are 14 residues in the CDR3. CDR1 is SEHNR, CDR2 FQNEAQ, per germline (reference sequence). V was clipped by 3 bases and J by 8 bases; unmatched bases: 3.

J is TRBJ1-5 and V is TRBV5-4; D gene unclear. This CDR3 has 13 residues. Trimming stripped 4 bases from V and 3 bases from J, with 8 bases between. Germline CDR1 SGHNT, CDR2 YYREEE (reference sequence). DNA for the CDR3: TGTGCCAGCAGCCGGGAAGCCAATCAGCCCCAGCATTTT. This sequence encodes CASSREANQPQHF. The entire variable domain, with the rest obtained from reference TRBV5-4 and TRBJ1-5, is as follows: ETGVTQSPTHLIKTRGQQVTLRCSSQSGHNTVSWYQQALGQGPQFIFQYYREEENGRGNFPPRFSGLQFPNYSSELNVNALELDDSALYLCASSREANQPQHFGDGTRLSIL.

This sequence joins TRBV5-1 and TRBJ1-1; D call uncertain. Between the trimmed V and J ends, which lost 1 base and 4 bases, there was a span of 5 bases. The CDR3 length is 12 residues. Germline CDR1 and CDR2: SGHRS and YFSETQ. DNA of the CDR3: TGCGCCAGCAGCTTGCCCGGCACTGAAGCTTTCTTT. Amino acid sequence: CASSLPGTEAFF.

The CDR3 DNA sequence: TGTGCCAGTAAGGCCATTGACAGGGCGAAGCAGCCCCAGCATTTT. This gives the protein CASKAIDRAKQPQHF. The chain combines TRBV19 with TRBJ1-5; 7 nucleotides agree with TRBD1. This CDR3 is built from 15 residues. In germline, CDR1 is LNHDA, CDR2 SQIVND (reference sequence). J lost 7 bases, V lost 7 bases, and 13 bases had no gene match.

The J gene is TRBJ2-7, the V gene TRBV6-5; TRBD2 matches 7 bases. Looked up from germline, CDR1 is MNHEY and CDR2 is SVGAGI. The junction had 10 bases not matched to a gene; V was cut back by 6 bases and J by 2 bases. CDR3 length: 15 amino acids. CDR3 residues: CASRGAGLPTYEQYF. The CDR3 DNA follows: TGTGCCAGCAGGGGAGCGGGACTCCCTACCTACGAGCAGTACTTC.

The chain uses TRBV18 and TRBJ2-1; 9 bases line up with TRBD2. Germline-derived CDR1 and CDR2 are KGHSH and LQKENI. This CDR3 has 15 amino acids. The junction had 3 bases not matched to a gene; V was cut back by 4 bases and J by 2 bases. Here the CDR3 reads CASSLSSGAYNEQFF. The CDR3 DNA follows: TGTGCCAGCTCACTATCTAGCGGGGCCTACAATGAGCAGTTCTTC.

This clone was recorded once. Germline and junction disagree at one end, which may indicate a read error. The chain carries TRBV9 and TRBJ2-5, with a possible D match to TRBD1 (6 bases). The CDR3 sequence is 12 residues long. Germline lookup yields CDR1 SGDLS and CDR2 YYNGEE. This CDR3 reads CASSTWSGVLHF. CDR3 DNA: TGTGCCAGCAGCACGTGGTCAGGGGTGCTACACTTC.

The chain couples TRBV21-1 to TRBJ2-1; the table's D call TRBD2 went unverified against the DNA. TRBV21-1 is classified as a pseudogene. The CDR3 extends over 14 amino acids. CDR3 nucleotide sequence: TGTGCCAGCAATCGAACCGGGATCCCCAATGAGCAGTTCTTC. Encoded protein: CASNRTGIPNEQFF.

The V call is TRBV19, the J call TRBJ1-4; no definite D call. With 6 bases removed from V and 5 bases from J, the gap between germline ends came to 7 bases. Germline lookup yields CDR1 LNHDA and CDR2 SQIVND (reference sequence). The CDR3 totals 12 residues. The CDR3 reads CASRSENEKLFF. In DNA form, the CDR3 reads TGTGCCAGTAGATCAGAAAATGAAAAACTGTTTTTT. Full variable domain (outside the CDR3, taken from reference TRBV19 and TRBJ1-4): DGGITQSPKYLFRKEGQNVTLSCEQNLNHDAMYWYRQDPGQGLRLIYYSQIVNDFQKGDIAEGYSVSREKKESFPLTVTSAQKNPTAFYLCASRSENEKLFFGSGTQLSVL.

The chain employs TRBV5-1 and TRBJ2-1; TRBD1 matches 8 bases. Unmatched junction bases numbered 2, after V lost 4 bases and J lost 5 bases. The CDR3 is made up of 13 amino acids. CDR1 and CDR2 from the germline V gene are SGHRS and YFSETQ. CDR3 coding DNA: TGCGCCAGCAGCCCGACAGGGGACAATGAGCAGTTCTTC. Translated: CASSPTGDNEQFF.

The chain is built from TRBV7-8 and TRBJ2-1, with 10 bases identical to TRBD2. J lost 4 bases, V lost 3 bases, and 9 bases had no gene match. The CDR3 totals 17 residues. The V gene's germline CDR1 is SGHVS and CDR2 FQNEAQ. The CDR3 DNA reads as TGTGCCAGCAGCTTTCCAACCGGGACTAGCGCATACAATGAGCAGTTCTTC. Protein product: CASSFPTGTSAYNEQFF.

The V gene is TRBV29-1, the J gene TRBJ1-1; D is possibly TRBD1 (6 bases). Between the trimmed V and J ends, which lost 7 bases and 10 bases, there was a span of 22 bases. Germline V CDR1 and CDR2: SQVTM, ANQGSEA. The CDR3 spans 13 residues. The CDR3 region has the DNA TGCAGCGGAAGGGGGGGGGATTTTAGTGGAGCTTTCTTT. It translates to CSGRGGDFSGAFF. Full variable domain (missing parts from reference TRBV29-1 and TRBJ1-1): SAVISQKPSRDICQRGTSLTIQCQVDSQVTMMFWYRQQPGQSLTLIATANQGSEATYESGFVIDKFPISRPNLTFSTLTVSNMSPEDSSIYLCSGRGGDFSGAFFGQGTRLTVV.

V and J are TRBV6-5 and TRBJ1-6; 7 bases match TRBD1. Looked up from germline, CDR1 is MNHEY and CDR2 is SVGAGI. Trimming removed 2 bases from V and 7 bases from J; junction bases left unmatched: 5. CDR3 length equals 15 residues. CDR3 region: CASSYEGQINSPLHF. The CDR3 DNA reads TGTGCCAGCAGTTACGAGGGACAGATAAATTCACCCCTCCACTTT.

The chain is built from TRBV14 and TRBJ1-2, with 7 bases fitting TRBD1. Germline V gene data show CDR1 as SGHDN and CDR2 as FVKESK. The V and J ends lost 2 bases and 6 bases, in that order; junction bases with no gene match: 3. The CDR3 has 13 amino acids. In DNA, the CDR3 is TGTGCCAGCAGCCAATACAGGGGCCATGGCTACACCTTC. Protein sequence: CASSQYRGHGYTF.

The CDR3 nucleotides are TGCGCCAGCAGCCCCGGTGGAGCACCGAGCACAGATACGCAGTATTTT. This codes for CASSPGGAPSTDTQYF. The rearrangement uses TRBV5-1 and TRBJ2-3; D gene ambiguous. Trimming pared 4 bases from V and 0 bases from J, leaving 15 bases between. CDR1 is SGHRS and CDR2 is YFSETQ in the germline V gene. This CDR3 region has 16 residues.

The genes are TRBV19 and TRBJ1-1; unclear D gene. This CDR3 is 14 amino acids long. With 4 bases removed from V and 8 bases from J, the gap between germline ends came to 17 bases. The V gene's germline CDR1 is LNHDA and CDR2 SQIVND (reference sequence). CDR3 nucleotide sequence: TGTGCCAGTAGTACCCTCCCCCGGGTACCAGAAGCTTTCTTT. Protein product: CASSTLPRVPEAFF.